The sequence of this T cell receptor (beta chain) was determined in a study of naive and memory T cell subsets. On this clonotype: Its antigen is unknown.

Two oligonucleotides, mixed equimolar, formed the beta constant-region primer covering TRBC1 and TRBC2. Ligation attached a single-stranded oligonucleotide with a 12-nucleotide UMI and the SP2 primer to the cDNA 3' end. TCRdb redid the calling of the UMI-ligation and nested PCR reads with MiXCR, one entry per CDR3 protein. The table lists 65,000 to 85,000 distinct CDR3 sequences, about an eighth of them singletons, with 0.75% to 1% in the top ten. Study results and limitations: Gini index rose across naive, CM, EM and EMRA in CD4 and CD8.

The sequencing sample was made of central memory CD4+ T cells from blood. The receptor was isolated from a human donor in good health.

This CDR3 is CASSLAGGTNYGYTF. CDR3 in DNA: TGTGCCAGCAGCTTAGCAGGGGGGACGAACTATGGCTACACCTTC. This sequence joins TRBV7-9 and TRBJ1-2; D is possibly TRBD1 (6 bases). This CDR3 contains 15 residues. Germline V lookup: CDR1 SEHNR, CDR2 FQNEAQ (reference sequence). V was pared by 0 bases and J by 2 bases, with 10 bases between.